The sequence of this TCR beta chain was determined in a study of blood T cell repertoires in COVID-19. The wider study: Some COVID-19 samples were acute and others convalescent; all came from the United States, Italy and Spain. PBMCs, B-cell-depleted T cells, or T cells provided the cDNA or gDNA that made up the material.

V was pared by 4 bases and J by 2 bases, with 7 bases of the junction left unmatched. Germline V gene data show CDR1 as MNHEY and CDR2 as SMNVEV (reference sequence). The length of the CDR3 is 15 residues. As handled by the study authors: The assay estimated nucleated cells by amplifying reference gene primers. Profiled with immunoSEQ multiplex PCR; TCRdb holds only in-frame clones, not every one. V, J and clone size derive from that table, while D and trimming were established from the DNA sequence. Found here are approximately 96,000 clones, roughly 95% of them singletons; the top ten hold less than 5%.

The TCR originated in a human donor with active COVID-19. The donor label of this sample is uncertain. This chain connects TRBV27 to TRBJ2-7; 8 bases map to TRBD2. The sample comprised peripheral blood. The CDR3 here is CASSSLAGFAYEQYF. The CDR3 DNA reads TGTGCCAGCAGTTCGCTAGCGGGCTTCGCCTACGAGCAGTACTTC.